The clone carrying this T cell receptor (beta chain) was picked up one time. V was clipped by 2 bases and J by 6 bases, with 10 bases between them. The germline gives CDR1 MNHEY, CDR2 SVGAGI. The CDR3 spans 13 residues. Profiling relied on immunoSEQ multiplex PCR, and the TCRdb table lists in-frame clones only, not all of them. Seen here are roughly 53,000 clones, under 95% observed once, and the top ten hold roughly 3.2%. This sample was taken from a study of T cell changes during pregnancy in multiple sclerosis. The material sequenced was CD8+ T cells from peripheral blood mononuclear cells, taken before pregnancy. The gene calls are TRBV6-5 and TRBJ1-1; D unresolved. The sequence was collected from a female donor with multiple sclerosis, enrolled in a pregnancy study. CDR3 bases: TGTGCCAGCAGTTACACGTGGGAGGCTGAAGCTTTCTTT. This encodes CASSYTWEAEAFF.